The rows below give T cell receptor beta chains drawn from one sample of a study of T-cell reconstitution after alpha-beta-depleted transplantation in children. One entry per CDR3 protein results from TCRdb running MiXCR on the PCR reads. The sample lists about 500,000 distinct CDR3 sequences, 9.5% to 12% seen once, with 12% to 15% in the top ten. This specimen was PBMCs, mostly from graft donor cells, taken 180 days after TCRalphabeta/CD19-depleted stem cell transplant. All receptors derive from a female patient aged 2 to 10 who had a stem cell transplant for aplastic anemia, so the T cells may come from the graft donor. Both conserved end residues are part of each CDR3.

CDR3: CASSYRESGGLAEVSSYNEQFF; V: TRBV7-1
CDR3: CASSTRAGVYGYTF; V: TRBV28
CDR3: CATSTHRGQFDTQYF; V: TRBV15
CDR3: CASSSILAGPSYNEQFF; V: TRBV7-7
CDR3: CASSFGQGEYGANVLTF; V: TRBV5-1
CDR3: CASCQGLAGGVLHEQFF; V: TRBV3-1
CDR3: CASSRQFGAQYF; V: TRBV28
CDR3: CACYRGDSTDTQYF; V: TRBV30
CDR3: CASGGLAGGGEYTDTQYF; V: TRBV3-1
CDR3: CTSSQLGRAETQYF; V: TRBV1
CDR3: CASSSGGIEQYF; V: TRBV7-2
CDR3: CASSHNPGNGYTF; V: TRBV7-9
CDR3: CSVLGTSTTNEKLFF; V: TRBV29-1
CDR3: CASSLAYRVREDQPQHF; V: TRBV7-2
CDR3: CATSRGQGPEAFF; V: TRBV15
CDR3: CASSIGTSGSNEQFF; V: TRBV27
CDR3: CASSWSSGIYEQYF; V: TRBV6-2/TRBV6-3
CDR3: CASSPRQGVNSGANVLTF; V: TRBV11-2
CDR3: CSAPGSRVGDTQYF; V: TRBV29-1
CDR3: CASSWPTGGPDTQYF; V: TRBV11-3
CDR3: CASSAGTGTQPQHF; V: TRBV27
CDR3: CSVEGTGGREQYF; V: TRBV29-1
CDR3: CSAGLAGGETQYF; V: TRBV20-1
CDR3: CASIMDSVQSEQFF; V: TRBV28
CDR3: CASSPPWDTSYEQYF; V: TRBV28
CDR3: CASSLIGRVPYGYTF; V: TRBV5-1
CDR3: CASSLEASGRDEQFF; V: TRBV5-1
CDR3: CASSFRQTQRYEQYF; V: TRBV5-1
CDR3: CSAGPSGRGSYNEQFF; V: TRBV20-1
CDR3: CSAWGDSSGANVLTF; V: TRBV20-1
CDR3: CASSPLAGLAVSVSKNEQFF; V: TRBV9
CDR3: CASSFRALRNQPQHF; V: TRBV12-3/TRBV12-4
CDR3: CASSSRTSGRAYNEQFF; V: TRBV7-6